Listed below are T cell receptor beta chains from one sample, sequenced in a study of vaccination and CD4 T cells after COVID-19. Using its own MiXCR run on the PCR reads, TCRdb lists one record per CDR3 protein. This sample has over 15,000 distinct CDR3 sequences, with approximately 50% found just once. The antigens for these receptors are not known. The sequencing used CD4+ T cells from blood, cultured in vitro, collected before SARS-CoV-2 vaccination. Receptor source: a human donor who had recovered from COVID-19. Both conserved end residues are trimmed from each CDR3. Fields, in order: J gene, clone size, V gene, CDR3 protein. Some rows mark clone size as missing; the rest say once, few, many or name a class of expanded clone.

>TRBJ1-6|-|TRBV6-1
ASREGRGDNSPLH
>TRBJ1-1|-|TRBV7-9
ASSLSLTEAF
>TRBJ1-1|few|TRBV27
ASSPKGGRTEAF
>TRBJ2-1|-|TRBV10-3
AISQTSGRASEQF
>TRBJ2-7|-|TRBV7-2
ASSPYRGDEQY
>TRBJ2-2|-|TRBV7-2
ASSRTTSGRNTGELF
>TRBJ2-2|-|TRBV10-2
AIDDRENTGELF
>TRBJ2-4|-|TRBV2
GWFGGQEAKNIQY
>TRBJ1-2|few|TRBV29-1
SVEAPNGQDFYGYT
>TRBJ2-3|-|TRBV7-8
VSSRRQELNTDTQY
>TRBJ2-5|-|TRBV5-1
ASSSTRNQETQY
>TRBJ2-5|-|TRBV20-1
SARSNSQETQY
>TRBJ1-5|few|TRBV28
ASSATTRYIQH
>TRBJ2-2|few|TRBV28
ASKGTGITTGELF
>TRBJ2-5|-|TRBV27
ASRTSGRARTQY
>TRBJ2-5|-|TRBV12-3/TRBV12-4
ASSFWQGPVFQETQY
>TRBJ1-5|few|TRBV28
ASNPGDADNQPQH
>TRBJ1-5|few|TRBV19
ASGGTGNQPQH